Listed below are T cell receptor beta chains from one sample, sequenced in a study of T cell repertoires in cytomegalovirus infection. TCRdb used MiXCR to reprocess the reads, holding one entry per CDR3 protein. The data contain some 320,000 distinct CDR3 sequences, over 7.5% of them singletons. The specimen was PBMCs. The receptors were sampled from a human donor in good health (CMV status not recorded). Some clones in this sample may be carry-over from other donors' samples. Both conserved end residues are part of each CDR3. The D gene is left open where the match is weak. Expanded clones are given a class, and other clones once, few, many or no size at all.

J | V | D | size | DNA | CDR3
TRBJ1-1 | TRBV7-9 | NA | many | TGTGCCAGCAGCTTAGCCAGGATGAGAACTGAAGCTTTCTTT | CASSLARMRTEAFF
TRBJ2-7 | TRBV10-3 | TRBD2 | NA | TGTGCCATCAGTGCCGGGACTAGCGTCAACTCCTACGAGCAGTACTTC | CAISAGTSVNSYEQYF
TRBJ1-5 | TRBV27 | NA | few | TGTGCCAGCAGTCCCGGACTGGAACAGCCCCAGCATTTT | CASSPGLEQPQHF
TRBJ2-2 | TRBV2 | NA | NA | TGTGCCAGCAGTGGGCACCTGGGGACCACCGGGGAGCTGTTTTTT | CASSGHLGTTGELFF
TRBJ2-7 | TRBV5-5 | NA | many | TGTGCCAGCAGCTTTATGGCGGGCAGCTACGAGCAGTACTTC | CASSFMAGSYEQYF
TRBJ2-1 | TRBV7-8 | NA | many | TGTGCCAGCAGCTTAGACGGAGATGAGCAGTTCTTC | CASSLDGDEQFF
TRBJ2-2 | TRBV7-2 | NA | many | TGTGCCAGCAGCTGGGAGGGGGCCACCGGGGAGCTGTTTTTT | CASSWEGATGELFF
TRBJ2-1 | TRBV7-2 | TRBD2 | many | TGTGCCAGCAGCTTAGCACGGCTAGCGGGGGGACTTAATGAGCAGTTCTTC | CASSLARLAGGLNEQFF
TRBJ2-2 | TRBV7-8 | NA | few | TGTGCCAGCAGCACGGAGGGGGGACTATCGACTGTGAAGCTGTTTTTT | CASSTEGGLSTVKLFF
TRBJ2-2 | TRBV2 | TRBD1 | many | TGTGCCAGCAGTGGGGCAGGGGGTTCGTCCGGGGAGCTGTTTTTT | CASSGAGGSSGELFF
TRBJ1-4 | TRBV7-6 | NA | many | TGTGCCAGCAGCCGACTCACTGGAGTCGGTGAAAAACTGTTTTTT | CASSRLTGVGEKLFF
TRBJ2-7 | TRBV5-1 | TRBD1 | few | TGCGCCAGCAGTTACGGACAGGCTTCCTACGAGCAGTACTTC | CASSYGQASYEQYF
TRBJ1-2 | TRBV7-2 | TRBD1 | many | TGTGCCAGCAGCCCCCATTGGACAGGGGAGGGCTACACCTTC | CASSPHWTGEGYTF
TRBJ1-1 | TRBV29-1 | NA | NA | TGCAGCGTTGAAAGTTACACTGAAGCTTTCTTT | CSVESYTEAFF
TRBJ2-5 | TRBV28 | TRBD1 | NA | TGTGCCAGCAGACCCTCAACAGGGGGGCGAGAAGAGACCCAGTACTTC | CASRPSTGGREETQYF
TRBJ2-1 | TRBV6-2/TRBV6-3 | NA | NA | TGTGCCAGCAGCCCGCACCTCCCCTCCCGTGAGCAGTTCTTC | CASSPHLPSREQFF
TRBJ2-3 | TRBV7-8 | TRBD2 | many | TGTGCCAGCAGCTTAGCGCTAACTAGCGGGAACCCAGATACGCAGTATTTT | CASSLALTSGNPDTQYF
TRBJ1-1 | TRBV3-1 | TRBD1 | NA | TGTGCCAGCAGCCAAAGATCCCAGGGGGTGGCTGAAGCTTTCTTT | CASSQRSQGVAEAFF
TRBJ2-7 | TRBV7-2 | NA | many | TGTGCCAGCAGCTTACAAGTTTATCGAGAGCAGTACTTC | CASSLQVYREQYF
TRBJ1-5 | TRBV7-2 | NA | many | TGTGCCAGCAGCTTAGGTACGCCGGTCGTACAGGGTGCCGATAATCAGCCCCAGCATTTT | CASSLGTPVVQGADNQPQHF
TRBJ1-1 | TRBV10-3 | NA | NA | TGTGCCATCAGTGAGCAGGCAGGGCCGAACACTGAAGCTTTCTTT | CAISEQAGPNTEAFF
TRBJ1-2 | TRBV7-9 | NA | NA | TGTGCCAGCAGCTTAGGTGTCGGGGGTTATGGCTACACCTTC | CASSLGVGGYGYTF
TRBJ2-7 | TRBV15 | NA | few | TGTGCCACCAGCAGAGATAGGAGGGATAAGCAGTACTTC | CATSRDRRDKQYF
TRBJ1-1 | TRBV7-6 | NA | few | TGTGCCAGCAGCTTAGAGGGGGTACGGAACACTGAAGCTTTCTTT | CASSLEGVRNTEAFF
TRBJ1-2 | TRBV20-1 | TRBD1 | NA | TGCAGTGCTAGAGATCAGGGGGGGGTCGACTATGGCTACACCTTC | CSARDQGGVDYGYTF
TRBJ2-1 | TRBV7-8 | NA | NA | TGTGCCAGCAGCTTAGCCTGGGTTGGGGAGCAGTTCTTC | CASSLAWVGEQFF
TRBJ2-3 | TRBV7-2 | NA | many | TGTGCCAGCAGCGCAACGGACTTCACAGATACGCAGTATTTT | CASSATDFTDTQYF
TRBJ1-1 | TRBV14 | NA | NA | TGTGCCAGCAGCCAGTACAGCGCTGAAGCTTTCTTT | CASSQYSAEAFF
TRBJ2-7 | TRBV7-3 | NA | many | TGTGCCAGCAGCTTAGACGGAGCCGTCTCCTACGAGCAGTACTTC | CASSLDGAVSYEQYF
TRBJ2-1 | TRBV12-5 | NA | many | TGTGCTAGTGGTTCAGGGGTATACAATGAGCAGTTCTTC | CASGSGVYNEQFF